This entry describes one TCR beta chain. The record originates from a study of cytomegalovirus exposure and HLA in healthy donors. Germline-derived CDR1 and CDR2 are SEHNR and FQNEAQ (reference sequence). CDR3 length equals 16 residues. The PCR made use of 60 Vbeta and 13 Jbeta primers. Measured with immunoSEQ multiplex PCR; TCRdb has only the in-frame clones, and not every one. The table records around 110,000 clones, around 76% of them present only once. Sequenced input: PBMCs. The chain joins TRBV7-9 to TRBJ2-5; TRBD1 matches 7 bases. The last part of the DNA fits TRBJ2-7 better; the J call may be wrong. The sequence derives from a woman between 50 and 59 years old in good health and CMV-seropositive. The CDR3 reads CASSLNRDSGTYEQYF. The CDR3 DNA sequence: TGTGCCAGCAGCTTAAACCGGGACAGCGGCACCTACGAGCAGTACTTC.